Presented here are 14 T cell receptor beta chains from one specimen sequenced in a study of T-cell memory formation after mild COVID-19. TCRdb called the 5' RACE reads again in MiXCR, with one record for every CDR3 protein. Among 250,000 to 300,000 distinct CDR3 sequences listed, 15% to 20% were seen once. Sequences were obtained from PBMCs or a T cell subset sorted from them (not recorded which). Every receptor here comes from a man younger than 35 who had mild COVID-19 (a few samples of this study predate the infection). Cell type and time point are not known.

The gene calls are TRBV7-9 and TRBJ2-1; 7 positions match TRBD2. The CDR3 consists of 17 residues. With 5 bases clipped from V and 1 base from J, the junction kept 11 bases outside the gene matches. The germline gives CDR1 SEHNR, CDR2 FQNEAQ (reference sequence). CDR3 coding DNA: TGTGCCAGCAGCCCGTACGGCCGGGGGGATTCCTACAATGAGCAGTTCTTC. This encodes CASSPYGRGDSYNEQFF.

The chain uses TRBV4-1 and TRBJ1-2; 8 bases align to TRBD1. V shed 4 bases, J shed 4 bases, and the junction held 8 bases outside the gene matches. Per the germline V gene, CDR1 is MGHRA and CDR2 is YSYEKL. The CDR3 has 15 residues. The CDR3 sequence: CASSRTGGGSYGYTF. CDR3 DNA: TGCGCCAGCAGCCGAACAGGGGGAGGGAGCTATGGCTACACCTTC.

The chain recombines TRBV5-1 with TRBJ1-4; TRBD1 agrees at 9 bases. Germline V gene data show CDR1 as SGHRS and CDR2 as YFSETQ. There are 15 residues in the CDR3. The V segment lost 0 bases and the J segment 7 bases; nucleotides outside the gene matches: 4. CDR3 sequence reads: CASSLASTGGEKLFF. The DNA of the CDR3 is TGCGCCAGCAGCTTGGCCTCGACAGGGGGTGAAAAACTGTTTTTT.

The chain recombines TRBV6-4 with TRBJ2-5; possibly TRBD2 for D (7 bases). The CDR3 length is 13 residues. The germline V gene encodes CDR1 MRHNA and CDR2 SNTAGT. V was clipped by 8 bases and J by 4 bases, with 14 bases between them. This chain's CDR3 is CASGRGGRETQYF. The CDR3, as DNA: TGTGCCAGCGGGAGGGGGGGGCGAGAGACCCAGTACTTC.

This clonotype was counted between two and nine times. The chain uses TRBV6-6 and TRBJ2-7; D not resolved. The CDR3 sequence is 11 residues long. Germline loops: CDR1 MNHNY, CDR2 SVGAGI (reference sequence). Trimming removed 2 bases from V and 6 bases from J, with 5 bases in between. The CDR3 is CASSYRSEQYV. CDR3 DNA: TGTGCCAGCAGTTACAGGAGCGAGCAGTACGTC.

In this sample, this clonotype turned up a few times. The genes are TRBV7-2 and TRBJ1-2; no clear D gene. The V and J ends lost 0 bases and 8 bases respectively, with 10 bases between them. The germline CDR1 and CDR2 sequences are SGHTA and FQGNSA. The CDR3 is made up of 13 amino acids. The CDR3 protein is CASSLARSTGYTF. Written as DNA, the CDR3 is TGTGCCAGCAGCTTAGCTCGGTCCACCGGCTACACCTTC.

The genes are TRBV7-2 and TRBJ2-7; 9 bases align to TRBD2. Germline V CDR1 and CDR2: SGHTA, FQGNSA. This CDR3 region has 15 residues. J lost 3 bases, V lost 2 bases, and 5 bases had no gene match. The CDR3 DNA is TGTGCCAGCAGCTTACTAGCGGGGCCCCGCTACGAGCAGTACTTC. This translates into CASSLLAGPRYEQYF. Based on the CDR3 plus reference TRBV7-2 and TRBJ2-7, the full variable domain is GAGVSQSPSNKVTEKGKDVELRCDPISGHTALYWYRQSLGQGLEFLIYFQGNSAPDKSGLPSDRFSAERTGGSVSTLTIQRTQQEDSAVYLCASSLLAGPRYEQYFGPGTRLTVT.

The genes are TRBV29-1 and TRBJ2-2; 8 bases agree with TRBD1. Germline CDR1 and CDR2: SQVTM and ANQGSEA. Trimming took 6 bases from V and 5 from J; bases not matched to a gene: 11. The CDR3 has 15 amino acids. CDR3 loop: CSVAWTGLGTGELFF. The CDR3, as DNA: TGCAGCGTCGCTTGGACAGGGTTAGGGACCGGGGAGCTGTTTTTT.

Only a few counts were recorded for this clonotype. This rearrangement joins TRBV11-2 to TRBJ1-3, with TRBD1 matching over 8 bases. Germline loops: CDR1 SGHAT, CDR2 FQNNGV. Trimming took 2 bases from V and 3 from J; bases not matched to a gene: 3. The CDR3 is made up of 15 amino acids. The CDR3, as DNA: TGTGCCAGCAGCTTAACAACAGGGGGTGGAAACACCATATATTTT. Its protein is CASSLTTGGGNTIYF.

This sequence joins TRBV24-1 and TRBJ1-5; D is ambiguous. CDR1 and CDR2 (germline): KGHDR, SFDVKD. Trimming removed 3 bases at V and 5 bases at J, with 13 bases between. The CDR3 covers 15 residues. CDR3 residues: CATSDPRGGDQPQHF. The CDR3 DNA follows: TGTGCCACCAGTGATCCCCGGGGTGGGGATCAGCCCCAGCATTTT.

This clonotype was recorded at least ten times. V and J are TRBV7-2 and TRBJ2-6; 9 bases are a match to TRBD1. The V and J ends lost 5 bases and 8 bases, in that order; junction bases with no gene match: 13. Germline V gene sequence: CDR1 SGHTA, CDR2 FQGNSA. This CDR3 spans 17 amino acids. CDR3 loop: CASSRQTGGGTTNVLTF. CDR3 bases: TGTGCCAGCAGCAGACAGACAGGGGGTGGAACCACCAACGTCCTGACTTTC.

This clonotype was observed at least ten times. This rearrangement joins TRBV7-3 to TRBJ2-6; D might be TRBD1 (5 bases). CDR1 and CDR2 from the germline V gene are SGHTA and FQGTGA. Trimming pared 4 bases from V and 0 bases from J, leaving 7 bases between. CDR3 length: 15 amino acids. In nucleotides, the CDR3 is TGTGCCAGCAGCTCCACAGGCTCTGGGGCCAACGTCCTGACTTTC. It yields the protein CASSSTGSGANVLTF. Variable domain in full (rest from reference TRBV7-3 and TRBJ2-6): GAGVSQTPSNKVTEKGKYVELRCDPISGHTALYWYRQSLGQGPEFLIYFQGTGAADDSGLPNDRFFAVRPEGSVSTLKIQRTERGDSAVYLCASSSTGSGANVLTFGAGSRLTVL.

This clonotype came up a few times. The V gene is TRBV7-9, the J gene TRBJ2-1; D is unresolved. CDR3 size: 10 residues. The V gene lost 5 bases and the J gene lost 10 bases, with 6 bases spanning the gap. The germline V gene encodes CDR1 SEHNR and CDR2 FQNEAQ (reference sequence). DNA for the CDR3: TGTGCCAGCAGCCACTTGGAGCAGTTCTTC. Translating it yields CASSHLEQFF.

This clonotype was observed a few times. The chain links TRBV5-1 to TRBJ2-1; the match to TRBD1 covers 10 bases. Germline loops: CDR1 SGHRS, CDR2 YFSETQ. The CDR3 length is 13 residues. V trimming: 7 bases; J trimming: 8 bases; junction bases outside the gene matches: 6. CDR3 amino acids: CASGTGAGDEQFF. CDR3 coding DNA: TGCGCCAGCGGGACAGGGGCGGGAGATGAGCAGTTCTTC.